This TCR beta chain is from a study of cytomegalovirus exposure and HLA in healthy donors. Study-level background: An early data release held 70 million to 90 million unique TCRs from HLA-typed donors.

Study results and caveats: Donor immune exposure was known only as CMV serostatus. Prediction of most subjects' HLA-A and HLA-B alleles by TCR beta sequences was reportedly accurate.

PCR used 60 Vbeta primers and 13 Jbeta primers. Measured with immunoSEQ multiplex PCR; TCRdb has only the in-frame clones, and not every one. Seen here are some 150,000 clones, 77% observed once, and the top ten hold around 1.6%. As for this clone: The antigen is not known.

The sequence was obtained from a woman in her thirties in good health and CMV-seronegative. Input material: PBMCs.

DNA for the CDR3: TGCAGCGTTCATGGAGGGACAGGAAACACTGAAGCTTTCTTT. This translates into CSVHGGTGNTEAFF. The V gene is TRBV29-1, the J gene TRBJ1-1; 8 nucleotides agree with TRBD1. From germline, CDR1 is SQVTM and CDR2 ANQGSEA. V was clipped by 5 bases and J by 2 bases; unmatched bases: 7. The CDR3 is 14 amino acids.